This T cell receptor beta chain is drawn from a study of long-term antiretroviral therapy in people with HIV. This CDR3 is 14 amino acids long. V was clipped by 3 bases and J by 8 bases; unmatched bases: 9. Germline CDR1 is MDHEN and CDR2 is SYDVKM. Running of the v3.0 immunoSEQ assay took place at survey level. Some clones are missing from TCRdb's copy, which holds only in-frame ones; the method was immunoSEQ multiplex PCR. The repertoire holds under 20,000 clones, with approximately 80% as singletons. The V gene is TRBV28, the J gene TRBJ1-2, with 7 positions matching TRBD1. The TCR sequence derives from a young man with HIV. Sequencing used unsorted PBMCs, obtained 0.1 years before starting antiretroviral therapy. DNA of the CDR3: TGTGCCAGCAGTTTTGTAAGGGGGCGCGAAGGCTACACCTTC. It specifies CASSFVRGREGYTF.